The 29 T cell receptor beta chains presented below share a single source sample, sequenced in a study of T cells after yellow fever vaccination. From the 5' RACE reads, TCRdb called clonotypes with MiXCR, one entry per CDR3 protein. The profile covers some 220,000 distinct CDR3 sequences, with approximately 3% appearing a single time and 2.5% to 3.5% taken by the ten largest. This material consisted of CD4+ T cells sorted from PBMCs, taken 10 days after the yellow fever booster vaccination. The receptors shown here come from a man younger than 30 who received the YFV17D yellow fever vaccine.

The J gene is TRBJ1-1, the V gene TRBV4-3; no reliable D call. Trimming pared 1 base from V and 12 bases from J, leaving 18 bases between. CDR3 size: 14 residues. CDR1 is LGHNA and CDR2 is YSLEER in the germline V gene. This CDR3 reads CASSQVNDGRSPFF. The CDR3 DNA sequence: TGCGCCAGCAGCCAAGTAAATGACGGTCGGTCGCCTTTCTTT.

This clonotype was detected only a few times. The J gene is TRBJ2-7, the V gene TRBV28; D perhaps matches TRBD1 (5 bases). The CDR3 is 12 residues long. Germline V gene data show CDR1 as MDHEN and CDR2 as SYDVKM. Deletions cut 5 bases from V and 1 base from J, with 6 bases between. The CDR3 spells CASSAGSYEQYV. In DNA form, the CDR3 reads TGTGCCAGCAGTGCAGGGTCCTACGAGCAGTACGTC.

V is TRBV12-3 or TRBV12-4 and J is TRBJ2-2; TRBD1 aligns across 8 bases. The CDR3 consists of 13 residues. The junction had 4 bases not matched to a gene; V was cut back by 7 bases and J by 6 bases. The CDR3 DNA follows: TGTGCCAGCACCCTGACAGGGGCCGGGGAGCTGTTTTTT. Translating it yields CASTLTGAGELFF.

This clonotype was detected many times. V is TRBV24-1 and J is TRBJ1-1; D gene unclear. This CDR3 has 16 amino acids. Germline values: CDR1 KGHDR, CDR2 SFDVKD. V was clipped by 0 bases and J by 2 bases, with 12 bases between them. The CDR3: CATSDLTRWVNTEAFF. The CDR3 region has the DNA TGTGCCACCAGTGATTTGACAAGATGGGTAAACACTGAAGCTTTCTTT.

This clonotype was seen many times. V gene TRBV7-8 combines with J gene TRBJ1-2; 8 positions match TRBD1. The V gene end was trimmed by 1 base and the J gene end by 7 bases; junction bases not matched to a gene: 8. The CDR3 covers 15 residues. In germline, CDR1 is SGHVS, CDR2 FQNEAQ. CDR3 nucleotide sequence: TGTGCCAGCAGCTTAGAGTTGGACAGGGTACCTGGCTACACCTTC. This codes for CASSLELDRVPGYTF.

The V and J genes are TRBV10-3 and TRBJ1-2; the match to TRBD1 covers 12 bases. This CDR3 has 14 residues. Trimming took 10 bases from V and 8 from J; bases not matched to a gene: 11. CDR1 is ENHRY and CDR2 is SYGVKD in the germline V gene. The CDR3 region is CATFPGTGGKGYTF. CDR3 bases: TGTGCCACATTCCCCGGGACAGGGGGCAAAGGCTACACCTTC.

The CDR3 protein is CASSLLQTQETQYF. CDR3 sequence (DNA): TGTGCCAGCAGCTTATTACAGACACAAGAGACCCAGTACTTC. The chain carries TRBV7-2 and TRBJ2-5, with D unclear. In germline, CDR1 is SGHTA, CDR2 FQGNSA. This CDR3 has 14 amino acids. V lost 2 bases and J 2 bases, leaving 9 bases between the germline ends.

The CDR3 nucleotides are TGTGCCAGCAGCTTGATCACAGGGGGCCATGTTAACTATGGCTACACCTTC. Encoded protein: CASSLITGGHVNYGYTF. The gene calls are TRBV5-8 and TRBJ1-2; 9 positions agree with TRBD1. This CDR3 spans 17 amino acids. J gave up 1 base and V 1 base, and 8 bases lay outside the gene matches. Germline CDR1 SGHTS, CDR2 YDEGEE.

The chain uses TRBV6-6 and TRBJ1-2, with D possibly matching TRBD1 (6 bases). The CDR3 has 14 residues. Trimming removed 0 bases from V and 8 bases from J, with 13 bases in between. The V gene's germline CDR1 is MNHNY and CDR2 SVGAGI (reference sequence). The CDR3 here is CASSYSMGARGYTF. In DNA, the CDR3 is TGTGCCAGCAGTTACTCGATGGGGGCGCGAGGCTACACCTTC.

This clonotype has ten or more counts. The J gene is TRBJ2-7, the V gene TRBV5-5, with D hard to call. V gave up 2 bases and J gave up 3 bases, with 15 bases separating them. Germline loops: CDR1 SGHKS, CDR2 YYEKEE (reference sequence). The CDR3 is 15 residues long. The CDR3 is CASSLGYNEGYEQYF. CDR3 sequence (DNA): TGTGCCAGCAGCTTAGGTTATAACGAAGGCTACGAGCAGTACTTC.

This clonotype was recorded many times. The chain has TRBV7-2 and TRBJ2-5; D gene unclear. Trimming removed 1 base at V and 2 bases at J, with 5 bases between. The germline gives CDR1 SGHTA, CDR2 FQGNSA. CDR3 length: 13 residues. CDR3 sequence: CASSLVWQETQYF. CDR3 sequence (DNA): TGTGCCAGCAGCTTAGTATGGCAAGAGACCCAGTACTTC.

The rearrangement joins TRBV6-2 or TRBV6-3 to TRBJ2-1; a weak D match, TRBD2 (6 bases). The CDR3 sequence is 16 residues long. Germline V gene data show CDR1 as MNHEY and CDR2 as SVGEGT. V shed 5 bases and J shed 0 bases, with 14 bases lying between them. The CDR3 sequence: CASSLPGGSSYNEQFF. The CDR3 region has the DNA TGTGCCAGCAGTCTCCCCGGAGGGAGCTCCTACAATGAGCAGTTCTTC.

This clonotype was counted ten times or more. The V gene is TRBV2, the J gene TRBJ1-4, with 7 nucleotides matching TRBD1. The CDR3 extends over 13 amino acids. The germline gives CDR1 SNHLY, CDR2 FYNNEI. V was clipped by 6 bases and J by 15 bases; unmatched bases: 13. The CDR3 loop is CASRRDSPAGVFF. In DNA form, the CDR3 reads TGTGCCAGCAGGCGGGACAGCCCAGCCGGGGTGTTTTTT.

In this sample, this clonotype turned up a few times. This chain joins TRBV6-5 and TRBJ1-6; 8 bases line up with TRBD1. The ends lost 8 bases at V and 0 bases at J; junction bases unmatched: 24. This CDR3 is 22 amino acids long. The germline V gene has CDR1 MNHEY and CDR2 SVGAGI. CDR3 DNA sequence: TGTGCCAGCGCATTCGTGATGAGCGGACAGGGACTATCGAGCTCCTATAATTCACCCCTCCACTTT. Protein sequence: CASAFVMSGQGLSSSYNSPLHF.

This clonotype was detected ten times or more. The gene calls are TRBV20-1 and TRBJ2-7; D is possibly TRBD1 or TRBD2 (5 bases each). The CDR3 loop spans 14 amino acids. Looked up from germline, CDR1 is DFQATT and CDR2 is SNEGSKA (reference sequence). V lost 6 bases and J lost 0, with 15 bases in between. CDR3 in DNA: TGCAGTGCCCATGAGGGGAGCGTCTCCTACGAGCAGTACTTC. Translation: CSAHEGSVSYEQYF.

The J gene is TRBJ1-4, the V gene TRBV4-3; 7 bases are shared with TRBD1. Germline V lookup: CDR1 LGHNA, CDR2 YSLEER. The CDR3 contains 16 residues. V lost 4 bases to trimming and J lost 0 bases; unmatched junction nucleotides: 5. The CDR3 DNA is TGCGCCAGCAGCCCGGGACAGAAGGCAACTAATGAAAAACTGTTTTTT. Amino acids: CASSPGQKATNEKLFF.

This clonotype was found a few times. V usage is TRBV11-2 and J usage is TRBJ1-3; possibly TRBD1 for D (6 bases). The V end lost 4 bases, the J end lost 1 base, and 14 bases lay between the germline ends. From germline, CDR1 is SGHAT and CDR2 FQNNGV. The CDR3 loop spans 16 amino acids. The CDR3 nucleotides are TGTGCCAGCAGCTCTCTCTCAGGGGCTTCTGGAAACACCATATATTTT. Protein sequence: CASSSLSGASGNTIYF.

The V call is TRBV5-6, the J call TRBJ1-2; D is undetermined. The germline CDR1 and CDR2 sequences are SGHDT and YYEEEE. There are 12 residues in the CDR3. The V and J ends lost 4 bases and 4 bases respectively, with 8 bases between them. For the CDR3, the DNA is TGTGCCAGCAGCCCTAACTTCTATGGCTACACCTTC. Protein product: CASSPNFYGYTF.

There are many counts of this clonotype. The V and J genes are TRBV27 and TRBJ2-6; D is undetermined. Germline CDR1 and CDR2: MNHEY and SMNVEV (reference sequence). V lost 2 bases and J lost 0, with 2 bases in between. The CDR3 spans 14 residues. CDR3 sequence reads: CASSLVSGANVLTF. The CDR3 DNA reads TGTGCCAGCAGTTTAGTCTCTGGGGCCAACGTCCTGACTTTC.

This clonotype was seen more than once but under ten times. The chain has TRBV9 and TRBJ2-2; 12 bases are a match to TRBD2. The CDR3 is made up of 17 amino acids. Losses at the gene ends were 2 bases for V and 0 bases for J; bases not matched to a gene: 2. Germline V gene lookup returns CDR1 SGDLS and CDR2 YYNGEE. The CDR3: CASSVRTSGANTGELFF. CDR3 sequence (DNA): TGTGCCAGCAGCGTGCGGACTAGCGGGGCGAACACCGGGGAGCTGTTTTTT.

In its sample, this clonotype was seen many times. The chain links TRBV7-9 to TRBJ1-4, with 10 bases aligning to TRBD1. The CDR3 totals 15 residues. The germline V gene encodes CDR1 SEHNR and CDR2 FQNEAQ (reference sequence). V shed 5 bases and J 15 bases; nucleotides not matched to a gene: 15. As DNA, the CDR3 is TGTGCCAGCAGCCACCCCGGGACAGGGGTCTTTAAGGTGTTTTTT. Residues: CASSHPGTGVFKVFF.

This CDR3 is CASSLGDRSYEQYV. The CDR3 nucleotides are TGCGCCAGCAGCTTGGGGGACAGGAGCTACGAGCAGTACGTC. The chain couples TRBV5-1 to TRBJ2-7; 8 nucleotides align to TRBD1. V lost 0 bases to trimming and J lost 3 bases; unmatched junction nucleotides: 2. This CDR3 has 14 residues. Looked up from germline, CDR1 is SGHRS and CDR2 is YFSETQ.

This clonotype appeared a few times. The chain carries TRBV6-1 and TRBJ1-5, with D possibly TRBD1 on 6 matching bases. CDR1 and CDR2 from the germline V gene are MNHNS and SASEGT. The CDR3 loop spans 17 amino acids. Deletions cut 2 bases from V and 2 bases from J, with 16 bases between. The CDR3 loop is CASSEPGAAVRNQPQHF. The CDR3, as DNA: TGTGCCAGCAGTGAACCAGGGGCCGCTGTACGCAATCAGCCCCAGCATTTT.

This clonotype was observed a handful of times. The gene calls are TRBV7-2 and TRBJ1-5; D may be TRBD1 (5 bases). CDR3 length equals 15 residues. Germline CDR1 SGHTA, CDR2 FQGNSA. The germline V and J ends were trimmed by 2 bases and 10 bases, with 18 bases remaining between them. The CDR3 loop is CASSLRAQGSHPQHF. The CDR3 nucleotides are TGTGCCAGCAGCTTAAGGGCGCAGGGTTCACATCCCCAGCATTTT.

Concerning this clonotype: The junction does not match germline at one end; this may be a read error. The chain links TRBV10-1 to TRBJ2-7; 10 bases match TRBD2. The CDR3 is 12 amino acids. Germline CDR1 reads WNHNN; CDR2 reads SYGVQD (reference sequence). In DNA, the CDR3 is TGCGCCAGCTCTAGCGGGGGATACGCGCAGTACTTC. It yields the protein CASSSGGYAQYF.

This clonotype was seen a handful of times. V usage is TRBV11-2 and J usage is TRBJ1-1; TRBD1 agrees at 7 bases. Unmatched junction bases numbered 6, after V lost 1 base and J lost 4 bases. The CDR3 length is 15 residues. The germline V gene encodes CDR1 SGHAT and CDR2 FQNNGV. CDR3 DNA: TGTGCCAGCAGCTTAGCACAGGGGACGGTCACTGAAGCTTTCTTT. This sequence encodes CASSLAQGTVTEAFF.

This clonotype has only a few counts. The gene calls are TRBV18 and TRBJ1-3; D unresolved. The V end lost 0 bases, the J end lost 1 base, and 4 bases lay between the germline ends. The CDR3 extends over 14 amino acids. CDR1 is KGHSH, CDR2 LQKENI, per germline. The CDR3: CASSPPGSGNTIYF. In nucleotides, the CDR3 is TGTGCCAGCTCACCACCGGGGTCTGGAAACACCATATATTTT.

This clonotype was observed at least ten times. The CDR3 region has the DNA TGTGCCACCAGTGATGCCGACAGGGCAGAGACCCAGTACTTC. Its translation: CATSDADRAETQYF. This chain joins TRBV24-1 and TRBJ2-5; 7 bases line up with TRBD1. Per germline, CDR1 KGHDR and CDR2 SFDVKD. The CDR3 runs to 14 residues. V dropped 3 bases and J dropped 4; count of bases not matched to a gene: 4.

This clonotype was seen many times. The chain has TRBV5-1 and TRBJ1-6; TRBD1 might be the D (5 bases). The CDR3 covers 17 residues. The V gene lost 0 bases and the J gene lost 6 bases, with 16 bases spanning the gap. Germline values: CDR1 SGHRS, CDR2 YFSETQ. The CDR3 nucleotides read TGCGCCAGCAGCTTGGGATTGCGGCAGGGCGGTAATTCACCCCTCCACTTT. It is translated as CASSLGLRQGGNSPLHF. The full variable domain, in which reference TRBV5-1 and TRBJ1-6 provide the parts outside the CDR3, is KAGVTQTPRYLIKTRGQQVTLSCSPISGHRSVSWYQQTPGQGLQFLFEYFSETQRNKGNFPGRFSGRQFSNSRSEMNVSTLELGDSALYLCASSLGLRQGGNSPLHFGNGTRLTVT.